The 27 T cell receptor beta chains below all came from one sample that was sequenced in a study of Ad26.COV2.S vaccination and SARS-CoV-2 variants. As to treatment: roughly 18 received Ad26.COV2.S at low or high dose, single or two shots; about 5 received placebo; per-sample allocation not given. Each sample was drawn 63 days after the first injection (of vaccine or placebo). TCRdb's copy holds only in-frame clones and misses some; the assay was immunoSEQ multiplex PCR. Found here are fewer than 600,000 clones, 80% to 90% of them singletons; the top ten hold roughly 1.7%. Sequences were derived from peripheral blood, sampled in a trial of Ad26.COV2.S vaccine versus placebo. The receptors come from a person aged 18-60 years who received the Ad26.COV2.S COVID-19 vaccine or a placebo.

This clone was observed a few times. The V call is TRBV19, the J call TRBJ1-5, with 7 bases identical to TRBD1. The ends lost 3 bases at V and 3 bases at J; junction bases unmatched: 8. Germline V gene data show CDR1 as LNHDA and CDR2 as SQIVND (reference sequence). The CDR3 extends over 16 amino acids. In DNA form, the CDR3 reads TGTGCCAGTAGTATGGGGTACAGGGGCCCCAATCAGCCCCAGCATTTT. It specifies CASSMGYRGPNQPQHF. Full variable domain (rest looked up from reference TRBV19 and TRBJ1-5): DGGITQSPKYLFRKEGQNVTLSCEQNLNHDAMYWYRQDPGQGLRLIYYSQIVNDFQKGDIAEGYSVSREKKESFPLTVTSAQKNPTAFYLCASSMGYRGPNQPQHFGDGTRLSIL.

The chain has TRBV5-3 and TRBJ2-4; D is uncertain. TRBV5-3 is sorted into the ORF group, with uncertain function. The CDR3 has 16 residues. V gave up 0 bases and J gave up 0 bases, with 10 bases separating them. CDR3 sequence (DNA): TGTGCCAGAAGCTTGGAAGATGACCTAGCCAAAAACATTCAGTACTTC. Translating gives CARSLEDDLAKNIQYF.

CDR3 DNA sequence: TGTGCCAGCAGCAACCAATATACAGGGTGGGGAGGAAAACTGTTTTTT. Amino acids: CASSNQYTGWGGKLFF. The rearrangement links TRBV28 to TRBJ1-4, with D perhaps matching TRBD1 (6 bases). Germline V lookup: CDR1 MDHEN, CDR2 SYDVKM. The length of the CDR3 is 16 residues. Deletions cut 6 bases from V and 10 bases from J, with 24 bases between.

The J gene is TRBJ1-2, the V gene TRBV3-1 (or the pseudogene TRBV3-2); D remains unclear. CDR1 and CDR2 from the germline V gene are LGHDT and YNNKEL (reference sequence). The CDR3 covers 15 residues. V lost 1 base to trimming and J lost 4 bases, with 13 bases between them. CDR3 DNA sequence: TGTGCCAGCAGCCAAGCTTGGACGGCCTCCTATGGCTACACCTTC. Amino acids: CASSQAWTASYGYTF.

V gene TRBV30 combines with J gene TRBJ2-2; tentatively, D is TRBD1 or TRBD2 (6 bases each). The CDR3 loop spans 13 amino acids. Per the germline V gene, CDR1 is GTSNPN and CDR2 is SVGIG (reference sequence). V was pared by 8 bases and J by 8 bases, with 18 bases between. The CDR3 sequence is CAGGTNARGELFF. In DNA, the CDR3 is TGTGCCGGCGGGACAAACGCACGGGGGGAGCTGTTTTTT.

This clone was counted only a few times. The chain recombines TRBV6-6 with TRBJ1-2, with 7 bases lining up with TRBD1. CDR3 length: 14 residues. With 5 bases clipped from V and 5 bases from J, the junction kept 8 bases outside the gene matches. CDR1 and CDR2 (germline): MNHNY, SVGAGI (reference sequence). The CDR3 coding sequence is TGTGCCAGCAGTCCTACCGGGACAGCTTATGGCTACACCTTC. It yields the protein CASSPTGTAYGYTF.

The chain employs TRBV3-1 (or the pseudogene TRBV3-2) and TRBJ2-5, with D possibly called TRBD1 or TRBD2 (5 bases each). V was clipped by 2 bases and J by 4 bases, with 14 bases between them. Germline CDR1 reads LGHDT; CDR2 reads YNNKEL (reference sequence). This CDR3 is 15 amino acids long. This CDR3 is CASSQTRGSRETQYF. Here the CDR3 DNA reads TGTGCCAGCAGCCAAACTAGGGGTTCCCGAGAGACCCAGTACTTC.

The genes are TRBV28 and TRBJ2-7; D possibly matches TRBD1 or TRBD2 (6 bases each). V shed 3 bases and J shed 7 bases, with 19 bases lying between them. CDR3 length: 15 residues. Germline V gives CDR1 MDHEN, CDR2 SYDVKM. CDR3 amino acids: CASSFRGARVKEQYF. CDR3 DNA sequence: TGTGCCAGCAGTTTTAGGGGGGCGCGGGTAAAAGAGCAGTACTTC.

This clone was counted a single time. The rearrangement joins TRBV27 to TRBJ2-2; 9 nucleotides align to TRBD1. Germline V gene sequence: CDR1 MNHEY, CDR2 SMNVEV (reference sequence). This CDR3 spans 15 amino acids. Trimming removed 3 bases from V and 2 bases from J; junction bases left unmatched: 1. The chain's CDR3 is CASSLTGGNTGELFF. DNA of the CDR3: TGTGCCAGCAGTTTGACAGGGGGAAACACCGGGGAGCTGTTTTTT.

This chain joins TRBV7-3 and TRBJ2-7, with 7 bases matching TRBD1. The junction had 17 bases not matched to a gene; V was cut back by 1 base and J by 2 bases. This CDR3 is 19 amino acids long. Germline V gene lookup returns CDR1 SGHTA and CDR2 FQGTGA. The CDR3 loop is CASSLKAVQGINSPYEQYF. The CDR3 DNA reads as TGTGCCAGCAGCTTAAAAGCGGTACAGGGGATTAACTCCCCCTACGAGCAGTACTTC. The full variable domain, with the rest looked up from reference TRBV7-3 and TRBJ2-7, is GAGVSQTPSNKVTEKGKYVELRCDPISGHTALYWYRQSLGQGPEFLIYFQGTGAADDSGLPNDRFFAVRPEGSVSTLKIQRTERGDSAVYLCASSLKAVQGINSPYEQYFGPGTRLTVT.

This clone has just one count. The chain carries TRBV4-3 and TRBJ2-7; D is possibly TRBD1 (6 bases). Germline values: CDR1 LGHNA, CDR2 YSLEER. There are 13 residues in the CDR3. Trimming left V 4 bases short and J 7 bases short, with 14 bases between. CDR3 loop: CASSPYLDREQYF. As DNA, the CDR3 is TGCGCCAGCAGCCCCTACCTTGACAGGGAGCAGTACTTC.

V and J are TRBV5-1 and TRBJ2-2, with D maybe TRBD1 (5 bases). The V and J ends lost 2 bases and 0 bases respectively, with 8 bases between them. The CDR3 covers 15 residues. CDR1 is SGHRS, CDR2 YFSETQ, per germline. The CDR3 protein is CASSFRTTNTGELFF. The CDR3 DNA follows: TGCGCCAGCAGCTTTAGGACAACGAACACCGGGGAGCTGTTTTTT.

This rearrangement joins TRBV9 to TRBJ2-7; D unclear. The germline V gene encodes CDR1 SGDLS and CDR2 YYNGEE. The CDR3 runs 14 residues. V lost 2 bases, J lost 5 bases, and 14 bases lay in between. The chain's CDR3 is CASSVGRTPDEQYF. Written as DNA, the CDR3 is TGTGCCAGCAGCGTCGGACGTACGCCCGACGAGCAGTACTTC.

This clone was seen a handful of times. As DNA, the CDR3 is TGTGCCAGCAGTTATTCAGTGAGTGGAAACACCATATATTTT. Encoded protein: CASSYSVSGNTIYF. V gene TRBV6-5 combines with J gene TRBJ1-3; D unresolved. This CDR3 is built from 14 residues. Germline lookup yields CDR1 MNHEY and CDR2 SVGAGI. Trimming took off 3 bases at V and 3 bases at J, with 9 bases between the two ends.

V usage is TRBV5-1 and J usage is TRBJ1-2; 8 bases match TRBD1. CDR1 and CDR2 (germline): SGHRS, YFSETQ. V lost 7 bases to trimming and J lost 4 bases; unmatched junction nucleotides: 6. The CDR3 covers 13 residues. The CDR3, as DNA: TGCGCCAGCGGACAGGGTGGTGGCTATGGCTACACCTTC. Its translation is CASGQGGGYGYTF.

The V call is TRBV9, the J call TRBJ2-3; D remains unclear. The CDR3 consists of 15 residues. Per germline, CDR1 SGDLS and CDR2 YYNGEE. Trimming left V 0 bases short and J 0 bases short, with 8 bases between. The CDR3 sequence: CASSVGAISTDTQYF. The CDR3 nucleotides read TGTGCCAGCAGCGTAGGGGCAATTAGCACAGATACGCAGTATTTT.

The chain carries TRBV24-1 and TRBJ2-5; 9 nucleotides agree with TRBD2. Trimming at V came to 6 bases and at J to 3 bases, leaving 7 bases not matched to a gene. CDR1 is KGHDR and CDR2 is SFDVKD in the germline V gene. The length of the CDR3 is 15 residues. The CDR3, as DNA: TGTGCCACCAGTAGTTCTCTAGCGGGGAAAGAGACCCAGTACTTC. Translated: CATSSSLAGKETQYF.

This clone was observed once. J is TRBJ2-1 and V is TRBV20-1; D perhaps matches TRBD2 (5 bases). Germline CDR1 reads DFQATT; CDR2 reads SNEGSKA (reference sequence). V gave up 3 bases and J gave up 0 bases, with 12 bases separating them. The CDR3 length is 15 residues. CDR3 residues: CSASDYASSYNEQFF. In nucleotides, the CDR3 is TGCAGTGCTAGTGACTACGCAAGCTCCTACAATGAGCAGTTCTTC.

The V call is TRBV4-1, the J call TRBJ1-2; D is ambiguous. CDR3 length: 14 residues. Per the germline V gene, CDR1 is MGHRA and CDR2 is YSYEKL. Trimming cost V 1 base and J 5 bases, with 11 bases left between them. This CDR3 is CASSQGLGWYGYTF. CDR3 nucleotides: TGCGCCAGCAGCCAAGGGCTGGGGTGGTATGGCTACACCTTC.

The V gene is TRBV30, the J gene TRBJ1-2; perhaps TRBD1 as D (6 bases). Germline CDR1 GTSNPN, CDR2 SVGIG (reference sequence). Trimming left V 0 bases short and J 7 bases short, with 9 bases between. The CDR3 length is 12 residues. The CDR3 sequence: CAWSVRGPGYTF. CDR3 DNA sequence: TGTGCCTGGAGTGTGCGGGGGCCTGGCTACACCTTC.

This chain joins TRBV28 and TRBJ1-5; D unclear. The germline V and J ends were trimmed by 4 bases and 6 bases, with 28 bases remaining between them. This CDR3 region has 19 residues. Germline V gives CDR1 MDHEN, CDR2 SYDVKM. CDR3: CASSCRLGDAGPDGQPQHF. For the CDR3, the DNA is TGTGCCAGCAGTTGCAGACTGGGAGACGCCGGGCCAGACGGTCAGCCCCAGCATTTT.

CDR3 sequence reads: CASSTSNGKNIQYF. In DNA, the CDR3 is TGTGCCAGCAGTACTAGCAATGGCAAAAACATTCAGTACTTC. This chain uses TRBV9 with TRBJ2-4; TRBD2 might be the D (6 bases). V was clipped by 5 bases and J by 3 bases, with 12 bases between them. In germline, CDR1 is SGDLS, CDR2 YYNGEE. The CDR3 is 14 residues long.

V gene TRBV28 combines with J gene TRBJ1-2; a possible D gene is TRBD1 (5 bases). Germline CDR1 reads MDHEN; CDR2 reads SYDVKM. The CDR3 spans 14 residues. The V end was cut by 0 bases, the J end by 1 base, with 6 bases between. This chain's CDR3 is CASSLWRGNYGYTF. CDR3 DNA: TGTGCCAGCAGTTTATGGAGGGGTAACTATGGCTACACCTTC.

The sample holds one count of this clone. The chain combines TRBV27 with TRBJ1-1; D is ambiguous. CDR3 length equals 13 residues. Between the trimmed V and J ends, which lost 6 bases and 11 bases, there was a span of 19 bases. Germline assignment: CDR1 MNHEY and CDR2 SMNVEV (reference sequence). The CDR3 nucleotides read TGTGCCAGCAGACCCGGGTCCGCAGTCGAGGCTTTCTTT. Its protein is CASRPGSAVEAFF.

The V call is TRBV19, the J call TRBJ2-5; 7 bases match TRBD2. This CDR3 region has 16 residues. CDR1 LNHDA and CDR2 SQIVND come from the germline V gene (reference sequence). With V trimmed by 6 bases and J by 2 bases, 12 bases remained unmatched. CDR3 sequence: CASRPRHRGEQETQYF. The CDR3 DNA is TGTGCCAGTAGACCGAGACATCGGGGGGAACAAGAGACCCAGTACTTC.

The genes are TRBV9 and TRBJ1-1, with D possibly matching TRBD1 (5 bases). The CDR3 runs 13 residues. From germline, CDR1 is SGDLS and CDR2 YYNGEE. V lost 0 bases and J lost 6, with 9 bases in between. The CDR3, as DNA: TGTGCCAGCAGCGTAGCGGGACGGTCTGAAGCTTTCTTT. It translates to CASSVAGRSEAFF. The complete variable domain, with remaining parts taken from reference TRBV9 and TRBJ1-1, reads DSGVTQTPKHLITATGQRVTLRCSPRSGDLSVYWYQQSLDQGLQFLIQYYNGEERAKGNILERFSAQQFPDLHSELNLSSLELGDSALYFCASSVAGRSEAFFGQGTRLTVV.

V and J are TRBV28 and TRBJ2-5; 7 positions agree with TRBD2. V lost 7 bases to trimming and J lost 5 bases; unmatched junction nucleotides: 10. The germline V gene has CDR1 MDHEN and CDR2 SYDVKM. This CDR3 has 14 amino acids. CDR3: CASTLGGSLETQYF. The CDR3 bases are TGTGCCAGCACGCTAGGCGGGAGTTTGGAGACCCAGTACTTC.